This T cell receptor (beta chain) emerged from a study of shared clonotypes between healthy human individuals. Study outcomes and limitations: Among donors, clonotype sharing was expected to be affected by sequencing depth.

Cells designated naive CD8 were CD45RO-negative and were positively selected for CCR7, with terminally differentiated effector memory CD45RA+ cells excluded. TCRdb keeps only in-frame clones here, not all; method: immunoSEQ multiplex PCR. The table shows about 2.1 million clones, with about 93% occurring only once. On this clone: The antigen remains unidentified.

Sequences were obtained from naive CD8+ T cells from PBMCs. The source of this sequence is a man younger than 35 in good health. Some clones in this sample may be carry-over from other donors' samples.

The chain's CDR3 is CASSLSRVPGGNEKLFF. CDR3 DNA sequence: TGTGCCAGCAGTTTATCGAGGGTTCCAGGGGGGAATGAAAAACTGTTTTTT. The chain carries TRBV27 and TRBJ1-4, with 7 nucleotides matching TRBD1. This CDR3 contains 17 residues. The ends lost 0 bases at V and 5 bases at J; junction bases unmatched: 9. Germline loops: CDR1 MNHEY, CDR2 SMNVEV (reference sequence).